The 10 T cell receptor beta chains listed next were all sequenced from one sample in a study of cytomegalovirus exposure and HLA in healthy donors. With 60 Vbeta and 13 Jbeta primers, the PCR was carried out. The method was immunoSEQ multiplex PCR; TCRdb's version includes in-frame clones alone and lacks a portion of them. In the table there are some 98,000 clones, approximately 77% of which are singletons. The sequencing input was PBMCs. The receptors here all came from a human donor in good health.

The V call is TRBV28, the J call TRBJ1-2, with D hard to call. The CDR3 runs to 13 residues. Germline V lookup: CDR1 MDHEN, CDR2 SYDVKM. The germline V and J ends were trimmed by 6 bases and 2 bases, with 10 bases remaining between them. The CDR3 loop reads CASSFTGNYGYTF. For the CDR3, the DNA is TGTGCCAGCAGCTTCACGGGGAACTATGGCTACACCTTC.

This chain links TRBV7-2 with TRBJ2-2; maybe TRBD2 (7 bases). Deletions cut 6 bases from V and 9 bases from J, with 14 bases between. The CDR3 is 13 amino acids. Germline assignment: CDR1 SGHTA and CDR2 FQGNSA. The CDR3 spells CASRSTGGRELFF. CDR3 sequence (DNA): TGTGCCAGCAGGTCTACGGGGGGCCGGGAGCTGTTTTTT.

In its sample, this clone was seen a few times. The CDR3: CASSVPREPYEQYF. The CDR3 DNA sequence: TGTGCCAGCAGCGTCCCCCGGGAACCCTACGAGCAGTACTTC. This chain joins TRBV5-4 and TRBJ2-7; the D gene is possibly TRBD2 (5 bases). The V end lost 4 bases, the J end lost 2 bases, and 13 bases lay between the germline ends. CDR3 length equals 14 residues. Germline V gene sequence: CDR1 SGHNT, CDR2 YYREEE (reference sequence).

V is TRBV4-3 and J is TRBJ2-1, with 9 bases matching TRBD2. The CDR3 sequence is 17 residues long. Germline-derived CDR1 and CDR2 are LGHNA and YSLEER. V shed 1 base and J 8 bases; nucleotides not matched to a gene: 12. CDR3 sequence: CASSQALSGSNIYEQFF. CDR3 sequence (DNA): TGCGCCAGCAGCCAAGCCCTTAGCGGGAGTAATATATATGAGCAGTTCTTC.

The chain couples TRBV27 to TRBJ2-7; perhaps TRBD2 as D (6 bases). V was clipped by 5 bases and J by 4 bases, with 27 bases between them. CDR1 MNHEY and CDR2 SMNVEV come from the germline V gene (reference sequence). This CDR3 has 18 amino acids. The CDR3 region has the DNA TGTGCCAGCAGTCCGCAACCCGCCCGTCGGGCGGCGGGGTACGAGCAGTACTTC. As protein: CASSPQPARRAAGYEQYF.

There are a few counts of this clone. This sequence joins TRBV10-2 and TRBJ1-1; the match to TRBD1 covers 8 bases. V shed 7 bases and J 4 bases; nucleotides not matched to a gene: 5. This CDR3 has 13 amino acids. In germline, CDR1 is WSHSY, CDR2 SAAADI. This CDR3 is CASTVTGGTEAFF. Here the CDR3 DNA reads TGCGCCAGCACCGTAACAGGGGGCACTGAAGCTTTCTTT.

The chain has TRBV6-1 and TRBJ2-1; D uncertain. V dropped 6 bases and J dropped 6 bases, with 9 bases sitting between them. CDR3 length: 12 amino acids. Germline CDR1 and CDR2: MNHNS and SASEGT. CDR3 nucleotides: TGTGCCAGCAGCCTCGTCGGCAATGAGCAGTTCTTC. Translated: CASSLVGNEQFF.

This chain connects TRBV7-8 to TRBJ2-5, with TRBD2 matching 7 bases. From germline, CDR1 is SGHVS and CDR2 FQNEAQ. The CDR3 totals 17 residues. V shed 0 bases, J shed 7 bases, and the junction held 14 bases outside the gene matches. CDR3 residues: CASSLARWSSGMGTQYF. In nucleotides, the CDR3 is TGTGCCAGCAGCTTAGCGAGGTGGTCCAGCGGGATGGGGACCCAGTACTTC.

This clone appeared once. The chain employs TRBV5-6 and TRBJ1-2, with a tentative D call TRBD1 (6 bases). Germline V gene data show CDR1 as SGHDT and CDR2 as YYEEEE. V was shortened by 0 bases and J by 4 bases, with 7 bases between the two germline ends. The CDR3 runs 13 residues. In DNA, the CDR3 is TGTGCCAGCAGCTTGGGACAGGTCTATGGCTACACCTTC. Protein: CASSLGQVYGYTF.

V usage is TRBV6-5 and J usage is TRBJ2-7, with D perhaps TRBD1 (6 bases). The CDR3 runs to 15 residues. Germline CDR1 and CDR2: MNHEY and SVGAGI. Trimming pared 6 bases from V and 5 bases from J, leaving 20 bases between. The chain's CDR3 is CASSGGQGQKDEQYF. DNA of the CDR3: TGTGCCAGCAGCGGTGGTCAGGGGCAAAAGGACGAGCAGTACTTC.